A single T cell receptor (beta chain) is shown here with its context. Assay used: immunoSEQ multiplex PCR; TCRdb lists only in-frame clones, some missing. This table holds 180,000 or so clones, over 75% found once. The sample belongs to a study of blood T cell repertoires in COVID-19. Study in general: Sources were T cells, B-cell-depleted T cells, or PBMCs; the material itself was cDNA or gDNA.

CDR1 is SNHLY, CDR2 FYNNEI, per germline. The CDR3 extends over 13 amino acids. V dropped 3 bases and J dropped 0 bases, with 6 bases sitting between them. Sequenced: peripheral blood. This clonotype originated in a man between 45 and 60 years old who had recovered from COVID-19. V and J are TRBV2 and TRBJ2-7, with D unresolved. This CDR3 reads CASSEYSSYEQYF. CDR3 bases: TGTGCCAGCAGTGAGTACAGCTCCTACGAGCAGTACTTC.